This TCR beta chain was identified during a study of persistence of HIV-infected CD4 T cells. Lysates of CMV-infected fibroblasts at approximately 10 ug/mL stimulated these cells. Sorting of responding CD4+ T cells relied on upregulated CD40 ligand together with CD69. General study results and limits: Antigen-responding cells were enriched for degenerate expanded CDR3beta sequences.

This was the immunoSEQ version 4 assay in survey mode. Clones were sequenced by immunoSEQ multiplex PCR, and TCRdb holds only the in-frame ones, with some missing. The data show about 15,000 clones, roughly 70% seen once. The germline V gene encodes CDR1 SGDLS and CDR2 YYNGEE. V dropped 0 bases and J dropped 7 bases, with 17 bases sitting between them. The CDR3 has 17 amino acids. With respect to this clone: What it recognizes is unknown.

The clonotype was recovered from an adult man with HIV who was CMV-seropositive. The rearrangement links TRBV9 to TRBJ1-6, with D possibly being TRBD1 (6 bases). Here the sequenced sample was CD4+ T cells sorted from PBMCs after roughly 19-hour stimulation, taken from a patient who received antiretroviral therapy. CDR3 sequence reads: CASSVGLGGDENSPLHF. CDR3 in DNA: TGTGCCAGCAGCGTAGGGTTAGGGGGGGATGAGAATTCACCCCTCCACTTT.